Sequencing of this T cell receptor (beta chain) was carried out in a study of T cell responses to AZD1222 COVID-19 vaccine. Study results and limitations: Vaccine-associated CD4 TCRs spanned spike, dominant at 160-218 and 743-854. An increase in Spike-specific TCR breadth and depth was observed after two AZD1222 doses. As reported, nearly half of all spike-specific TCRs target variant regions that are unmutated.

Method: immunoSEQ multiplex PCR; TCRdb's copy keeps in-frame clones and lacks some. Of about 94,000 clones detected, 85% appear once; the ten largest clones hold around 5%. Concerning this clone itself: What it binds is unknown.

Sequenced here: peripheral blood, sampled 28 days after the second AZD1222 dose. The TCR originated in an adult who received the AZD1222 COVID-19 vaccine.

CDR3 coding DNA: TGTGCCAGCAGCTTAGGTTGGCTAGCGGACTCCTACAATGAGCAGTTCTTC. Translated: CASSLGWLADSYNEQFF. The V and J genes are TRBV11-2 and TRBJ2-1; the match to TRBD2 covers 7 bases. V gave up 1 base and J gave up 0 bases; unmatched junction bases: 6. The germline V gene encodes CDR1 SGHAT and CDR2 FQNNGV. CDR3 length equals 17 residues.